Listed here is a single T cell receptor beta chain. In the source study's methods: Estimated nucleated cell counts came from reference gene primer amplification. Sequenced by immunoSEQ multiplex PCR; TCRdb stores in-frame clones only, minus some. V, J and clone size are those of that table, while D and trimming were read from the DNA. The sample records some 96,000 clones, 90% to 95% being singletons. The CDR3 is made up of 13 amino acids. Trimming removed 3 bases from V and 7 bases from J, with 7 bases in between. Germline V gene sequence: CDR1 SGHTA, CDR2 FQGNSA. The sample comes from a study of blood T cell repertoires in COVID-19.

The clonotype comes from a man in his fifties or sixties with active COVID-19. Sequencing was done on a sample of peripheral blood. This sequence joins TRBV7-2 and TRBJ1-6; D unresolved. The CDR3 DNA reads TGTGCCAGCAGCTTGATCCAGAATTCACCCCTCCACTTT. As protein: CASSLIQNSPLHF.